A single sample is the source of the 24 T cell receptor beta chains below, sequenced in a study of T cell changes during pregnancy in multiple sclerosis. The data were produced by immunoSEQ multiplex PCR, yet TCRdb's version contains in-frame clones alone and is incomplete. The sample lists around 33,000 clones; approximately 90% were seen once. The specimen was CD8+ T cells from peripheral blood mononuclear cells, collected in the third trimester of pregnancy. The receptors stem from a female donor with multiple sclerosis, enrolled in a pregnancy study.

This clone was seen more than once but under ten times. This chain's CDR3 is CASSLGHLPNTEAFF. For the CDR3, the DNA is TGTGCCAGCAGTTTGGGACATCTTCCGAACACTGAAGCTTTCTTT. The V and J genes are TRBV27 and TRBJ1-1; possibly TRBD1 for D (6 bases). The V gene's germline CDR1 is MNHEY and CDR2 SMNVEV (reference sequence). V was cut by 3 bases and J by 1 base, with 12 bases left in between. This CDR3 is built from 15 residues.

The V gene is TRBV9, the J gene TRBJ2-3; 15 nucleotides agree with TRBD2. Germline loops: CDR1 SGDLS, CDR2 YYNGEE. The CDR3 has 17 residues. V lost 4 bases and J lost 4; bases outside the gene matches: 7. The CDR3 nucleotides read TGTGCCAGCAGCCGGGGACTAGCGGGGGGCCCCTCAGATACGCAGTATTTT. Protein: CASSRGLAGGPSDTQYF.

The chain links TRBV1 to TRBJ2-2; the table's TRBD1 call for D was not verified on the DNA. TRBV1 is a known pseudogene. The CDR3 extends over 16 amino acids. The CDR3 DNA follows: TGCACCAGCATCGCCAAGGGGGACCCGAACACCGGGGAGCTGTTTTTT. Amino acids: CTSIAKGDPNTGELFF.

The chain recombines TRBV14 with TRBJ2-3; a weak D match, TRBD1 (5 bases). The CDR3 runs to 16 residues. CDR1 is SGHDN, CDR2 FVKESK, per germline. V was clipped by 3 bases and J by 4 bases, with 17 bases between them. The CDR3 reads CASSQVQTARADTQYF. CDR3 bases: TGTGCCAGCAGCCAGGTTCAGACAGCCCGGGCAGATACGCAGTATTTT. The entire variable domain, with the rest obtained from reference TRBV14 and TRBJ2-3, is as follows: EAGVTQFPSHSVIEKGQTVTLRCDPISGHDNLYWYRRVMGKEIKFLLHFVKESKQDESGMPNNRFLAERTGGTYSTLKVQPAELEDSGVYFCASSQVQTARADTQYFGPGTRLTVL.

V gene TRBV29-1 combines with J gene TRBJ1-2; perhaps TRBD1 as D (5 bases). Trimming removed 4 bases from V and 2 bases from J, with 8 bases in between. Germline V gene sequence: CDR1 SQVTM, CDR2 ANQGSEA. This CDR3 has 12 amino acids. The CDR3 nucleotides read TGCAGCGTTGCGGGGGAGAACTATGGCTACACCTTC. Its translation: CSVAGENYGYTF.

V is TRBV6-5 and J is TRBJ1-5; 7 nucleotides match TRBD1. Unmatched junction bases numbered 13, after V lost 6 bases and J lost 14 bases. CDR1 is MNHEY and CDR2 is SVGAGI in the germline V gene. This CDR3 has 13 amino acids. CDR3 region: CASSLTEGQPKHF. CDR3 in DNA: TGTGCCAGCAGCCTAACCGAGGGACAGCCGAAGCATTTT.

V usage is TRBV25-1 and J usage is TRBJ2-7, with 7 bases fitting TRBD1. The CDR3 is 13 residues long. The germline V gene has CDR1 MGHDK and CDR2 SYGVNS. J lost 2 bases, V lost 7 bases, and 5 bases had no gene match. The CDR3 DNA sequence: TGTGCCAGCACCCGACAGGGAACCTACGAGCAGTACTTC. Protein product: CASTRQGTYEQYF.

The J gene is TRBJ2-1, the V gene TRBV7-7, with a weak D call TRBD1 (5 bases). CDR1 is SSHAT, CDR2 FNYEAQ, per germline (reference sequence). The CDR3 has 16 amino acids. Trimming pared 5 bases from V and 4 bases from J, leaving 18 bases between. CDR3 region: CASSPQAQGYYNEQFF. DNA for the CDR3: TGTGCCAGCAGCCCCCAGGCCCAGGGATATTACAATGAGCAGTTCTTC.

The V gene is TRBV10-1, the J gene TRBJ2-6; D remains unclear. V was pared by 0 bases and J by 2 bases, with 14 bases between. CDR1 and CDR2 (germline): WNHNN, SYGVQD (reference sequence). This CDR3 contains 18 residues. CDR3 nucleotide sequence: TGCGCCAGCAGTGAGTCCCCCTCTAAAGAAGCTGGGGCCAACGTCCTGACTTTC. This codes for CASSESPSKEAGANVLTF.

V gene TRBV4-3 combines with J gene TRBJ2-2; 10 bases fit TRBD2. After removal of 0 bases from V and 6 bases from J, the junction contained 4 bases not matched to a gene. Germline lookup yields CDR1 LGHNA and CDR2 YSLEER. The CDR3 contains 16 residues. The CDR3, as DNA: TGCGCCAGCAGCCAAGAACCCAGCGGGGGGGCCGGGGAGCTGTTTTTT. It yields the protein CASSQEPSGGAGELFF.

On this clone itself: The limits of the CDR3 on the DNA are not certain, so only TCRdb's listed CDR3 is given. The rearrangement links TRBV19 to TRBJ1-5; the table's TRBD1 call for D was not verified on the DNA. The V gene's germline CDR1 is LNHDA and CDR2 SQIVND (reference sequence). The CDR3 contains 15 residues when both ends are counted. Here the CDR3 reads CASSTSVGQNQPQHF.

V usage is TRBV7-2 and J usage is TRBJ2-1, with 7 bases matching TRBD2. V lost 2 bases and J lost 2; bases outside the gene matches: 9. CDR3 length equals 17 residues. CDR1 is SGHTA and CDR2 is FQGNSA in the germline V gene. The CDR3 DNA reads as TGTGCCAGCAGCTTACCCTTTGGCGGGGGTCCCTACAATGAGCAGTTCTTC. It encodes CASSLPFGGGPYNEQFF.

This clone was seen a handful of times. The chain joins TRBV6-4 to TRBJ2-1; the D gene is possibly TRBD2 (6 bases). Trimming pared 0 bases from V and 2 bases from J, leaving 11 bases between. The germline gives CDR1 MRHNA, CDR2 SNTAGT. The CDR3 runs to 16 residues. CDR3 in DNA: TGTGCCAGCAGTGACTCGGGCGGGGTGACCTACAATGAGCAGTTCTTC. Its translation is CASSDSGGVTYNEQFF.

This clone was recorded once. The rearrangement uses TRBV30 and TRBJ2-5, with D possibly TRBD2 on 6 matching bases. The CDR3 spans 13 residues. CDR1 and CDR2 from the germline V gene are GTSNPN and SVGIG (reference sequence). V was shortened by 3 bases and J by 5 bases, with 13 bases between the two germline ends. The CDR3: CAWSDGLKETQYF. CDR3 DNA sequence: TGTGCCTGGAGCGACGGACTAAAGGAGACCCAGTACTTC.

The CDR3: CASSYGTESYEQYF. In DNA form, the CDR3 reads TGTGCCAGCAGCTACGGGACAGAGTCCTACGAGCAGTACTTC. The chain joins TRBV5-6 to TRBJ2-7; 7 bases line up with TRBD1. V shed 3 bases, J shed 1 base, and the junction held 4 bases outside the gene matches. The CDR3 covers 14 residues. Germline V gene data show CDR1 as SGHDT and CDR2 as YYEEEE.

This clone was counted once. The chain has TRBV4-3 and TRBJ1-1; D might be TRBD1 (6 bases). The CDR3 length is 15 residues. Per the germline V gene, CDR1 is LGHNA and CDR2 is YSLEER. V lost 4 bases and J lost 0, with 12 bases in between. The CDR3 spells CASSRFGDMNTEAFF. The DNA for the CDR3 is TGCGCCAGCAGCCGCTTTGGGGACATGAACACTGAAGCTTTCTTT.

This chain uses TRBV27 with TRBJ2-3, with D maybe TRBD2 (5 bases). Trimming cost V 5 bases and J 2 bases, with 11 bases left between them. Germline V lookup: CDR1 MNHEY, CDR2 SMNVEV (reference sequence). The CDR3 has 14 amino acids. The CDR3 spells CASSPGVYTDTQYF. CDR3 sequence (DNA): TGTGCCAGCAGTCCCGGGGTTTACACAGATACGCAGTATTTT.

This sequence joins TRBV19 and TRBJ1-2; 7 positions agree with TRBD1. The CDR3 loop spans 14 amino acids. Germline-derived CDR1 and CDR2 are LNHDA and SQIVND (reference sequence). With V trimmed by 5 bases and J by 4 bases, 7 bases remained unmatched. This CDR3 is CASSHRGTVYGYTF. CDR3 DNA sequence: TGTGCCAGTAGTCACAGGGGTACCGTCTATGGCTACACCTTC.

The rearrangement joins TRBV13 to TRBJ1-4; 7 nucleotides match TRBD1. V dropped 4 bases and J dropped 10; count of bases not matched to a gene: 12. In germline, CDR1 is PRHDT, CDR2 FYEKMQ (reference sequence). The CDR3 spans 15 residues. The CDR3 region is CASSYRQGDFGKLFF. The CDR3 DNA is TGTGCCAGCAGCTACCGACAGGGCGACTTCGGAAAACTGTTTTTT.

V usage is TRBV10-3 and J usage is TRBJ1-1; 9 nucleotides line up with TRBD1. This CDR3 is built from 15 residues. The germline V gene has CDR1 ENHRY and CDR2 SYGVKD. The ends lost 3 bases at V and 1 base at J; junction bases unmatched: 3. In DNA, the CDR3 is TGTGCCATCAGTGATCCGGACAGGGGGAACACTGAAGCTTTCTTT. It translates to CAISDPDRGNTEAFF.

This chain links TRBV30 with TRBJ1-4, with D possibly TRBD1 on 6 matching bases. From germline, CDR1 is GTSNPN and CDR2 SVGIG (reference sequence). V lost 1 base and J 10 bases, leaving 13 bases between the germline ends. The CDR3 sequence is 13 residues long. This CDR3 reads CAWSEQGMGKLFF. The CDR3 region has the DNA TGTGCCTGGAGTGAACAGGGAATGGGAAAACTGTTTTTT.

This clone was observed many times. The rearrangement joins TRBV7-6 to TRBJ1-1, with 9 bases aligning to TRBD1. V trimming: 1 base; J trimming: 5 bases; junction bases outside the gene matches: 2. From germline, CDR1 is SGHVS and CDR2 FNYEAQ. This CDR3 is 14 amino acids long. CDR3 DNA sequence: TGTGCCAGCAGCTTAGGGACAGGGGTGACTGAAGCTTTCTTT. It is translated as CASSLGTGVTEAFF.

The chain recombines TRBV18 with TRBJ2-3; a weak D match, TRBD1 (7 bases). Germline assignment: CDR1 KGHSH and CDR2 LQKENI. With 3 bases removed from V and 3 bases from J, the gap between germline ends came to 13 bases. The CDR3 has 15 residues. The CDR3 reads CASSPAGGRTDTQYF. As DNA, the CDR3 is TGTGCCAGCTCACCGGCAGGGGGGCGGACAGATACGCAGTATTTT.

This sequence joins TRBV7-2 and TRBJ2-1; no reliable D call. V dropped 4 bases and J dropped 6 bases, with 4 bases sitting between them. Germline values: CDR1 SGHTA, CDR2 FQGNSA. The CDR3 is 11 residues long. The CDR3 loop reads CASSWANEQFF. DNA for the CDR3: TGTGCCAGCAGCTGGGCCAATGAGCAGTTCTTC.